These T cell receptor beta chains were read from a single sample in a study of a mutant IDH1 vaccine in newly diagnosed glioma. TCRdb keeps only in-frame clones here, not all; method: immunoSEQ multiplex PCR. Here the sample spans about 94,000 clones, around nine tenths being singletons. These receptors are not linked to any known antigen. The source material was PBMCs, sampled from a glioma patient whose treatment included an IDH1 peptide vaccine. These receptors were obtained from a woman in her 50s with glioma. Both conserved end residues are part of each CDR3. The order of the fields is D gene, J gene, V gene, clone size, CDR3 DNA, CDR3 protein. The D gene is left open where the match is weak. Expanded clones are given a class, and other clones once, few, many or no size at all.

d_gene: TRBD1
j_gene: TRBJ2-3
v_gene: TRBV10-1
abundance: NA
CDR3nt: TGCGCCATTCCGGACAGGACTAGCACAGATACGCAGTATTTT
CDR3aa: CAIPDRTSTDTQYF

d_gene: NA
j_gene: TRBJ1-4
v_gene: TRBV19
abundance: NA
CDR3nt: TGTGCCAGTAGCATGACGGTTAATGAAAAACTGTTTTTT
CDR3aa: CASSMTVNEKLFF

d_gene: NA
j_gene: TRBJ1-5
v_gene: TRBV30
abundance: NA
CDR3nt: TGTGCCTGGAATGCGGCTAGCAATCAGCCCCAGCATTTT
CDR3aa: CAWNAASNQPQHF

d_gene: NA
j_gene: TRBJ2-1
v_gene: TRBV11-3
abundance: NA
CDR3nt: TGTGCCAGCAGCTTAGTCAGCCTAGCGAGTGAGCAGTTCTTC
CDR3aa: CASSLVSLASEQFF

d_gene: NA
j_gene: TRBJ2-3
v_gene: TRBV29-1
abundance: once
CDR3nt: TGCAGCGTTAGGACAGACACAGATACGCAGTATTTT
CDR3aa: CSVRTDTDTQYF

d_gene: TRBD2
j_gene: TRBJ2-5
v_gene: TRBV7-6
abundance: NA
CDR3nt: TGTGCCAGCAGCTCCCCCCGGGGGAGGGGCGGGGAGACCCAGTACTTC
CDR3aa: CASSSPRGRGGETQYF

d_gene: NA
j_gene: TRBJ1-1
v_gene: TRBV29-1
abundance: NA
CDR3nt: TGCAGCGTTGCGGGGGAAGGGGCGATGGGCACTGAAGCTTTCTTT
CDR3aa: CSVAGEGAMGTEAFF

d_gene: TRBD2
j_gene: TRBJ2-7
v_gene: TRBV6-5
abundance: NA
CDR3nt: TGTGCCGGCCGGGAGGGCTACGAGCAGTACTTC
CDR3aa: CAGREGYEQYF

d_gene: TRBD2
j_gene: TRBJ2-7
v_gene: TRBV18
abundance: NA
CDR3nt: TGTGCCAGCTCACCGAGTGGCGGGAGCTACGAGCAGTACTTC
CDR3aa: CASSPSGGSYEQYF

d_gene: TRBD1
j_gene: TRBJ2-5
v_gene: TRBV6-5
abundance: once
CDR3nt: TGTGCCAGCAGTTATTTTGGACAGGATCAAGAGACCCAGTACTTC
CDR3aa: CASSYFGQDQETQYF

d_gene: TRBD2
j_gene: TRBJ2-2
v_gene: TRBV5-1
abundance: NA
CDR3nt: TGCGCCAGCAGCCCTCCGGGACTAGCGGGAGTGGGCACCGGGGAGCTGTTTTTT
CDR3aa: CASSPPGLAGVGTGELFF

d_gene: NA
j_gene: TRBJ2-7
v_gene: TRBV28
abundance: NA
CDR3nt: TGTGCCAGCAGTTCAGGAGCAGGCGAGCAGTACTTC
CDR3aa: CASSSGAGEQYF

d_gene: TRBD2
j_gene: TRBJ2-2
v_gene: TRBV7-8
abundance: NA
CDR3nt: TGTGCCAGCAGCTTAGGGACTAGCGGAAACACCGGGGAGCTGTTTTTT
CDR3aa: CASSLGTSGNTGELFF

d_gene: NA
j_gene: TRBJ2-3
v_gene: TRBV4-1
abundance: once
CDR3nt: TGCGCCAGCAGCCAAGGGGGGGCGTCTAGCACAGATACGCAGTATTTT
CDR3aa: CASSQGGASSTDTQYF

d_gene: NA
j_gene: TRBJ2-1
v_gene: TRBV6-1
abundance: NA
CDR3nt: TGTGCCAGCATCTCGGGCAATGAGCAGTTCTTC
CDR3aa: CASISGNEQFF

d_gene: TRBD1
j_gene: TRBJ2-5
v_gene: TRBV29-1
abundance: NA
CDR3nt: TGCAGCGTACCCCTGCCGCAGGGGGCCCAGTACTTC
CDR3aa: CSVPLPQGAQYF

d_gene: TRBD1
j_gene: TRBJ2-7
v_gene: TRBV7-2
abundance: NA
CDR3nt: TGTGCCAGCAGCAAACATCCGGGACAGGGTTACGAGCAGTACTTC
CDR3aa: CASSKHPGQGYEQYF

d_gene: NA
j_gene: TRBJ2-7
v_gene: TRBV18
abundance: NA
CDR3nt: TGTGCCAGCTCGCAGCAGGGGGGGGTTTCCTCCTACGAGCAGTACTTC
CDR3aa: CASSQQGGVSSYEQYF

d_gene: TRBD2
j_gene: TRBJ2-7
v_gene: TRBV28
abundance: NA
CDR3nt: TGTGCCAGCAGTTTTGGAGGTAGCGGGACATACGAGCAGTACTTC
CDR3aa: CASSFGGSGTYEQYF

d_gene: TRBD2
j_gene: TRBJ2-1
v_gene: TRBV7-3
abundance: NA
CDR3nt: TGTGCCAGCAGCCTTCTAGCGGGATCAGCCTCGAGCTCCTACAATGAGCAGTTCTTC
CDR3aa: CASSLLAGSASSSYNEQFF

d_gene: NA
j_gene: TRBJ2-7
v_gene: TRBV7-8
abundance: once
CDR3nt: TGTGCCAGCAGCTTGTCCGCCGCTAGCGTCTACGAGCAGTACTTC
CDR3aa: CASSLSAASVYEQYF

d_gene: TRBD2
j_gene: TRBJ2-7
v_gene: TRBV5-1
abundance: NA
CDR3nt: TGCGCCAGCAGCCCCCGGGGGGGGGTCGGCTCCTACGAGCAGTACTTC
CDR3aa: CASSPRGGVGSYEQYF

d_gene: NA
j_gene: TRBJ2-7
v_gene: TRBV4-1
abundance: NA
CDR3nt: TGCGCCAGCAGCCAGCTCGTAGGGAGCTCCTACGAGCAGTACTTC
CDR3aa: CASSQLVGSSYEQYF

d_gene: NA
j_gene: TRBJ2-1
v_gene: TRBV30
abundance: few
CDR3nt: TGTGCCTGGAGCAGCGTCGGCGGACTAGAGCAGTTCTTC
CDR3aa: CAWSSVGGLEQFF

d_gene: NA
j_gene: TRBJ1-4
v_gene: TRBV29-1
abundance: once
CDR3nt: TGCAGCGTTGAGGCAGGGTTCAATGAAAAACTGTTTTTT
CDR3aa: CSVEAGFNEKLFF

d_gene: NA
j_gene: TRBJ1-2
v_gene: TRBV28
abundance: NA
CDR3nt: TGTGCCAGCAGCCTCACAGGGATCTATGGCTACACCTTC
CDR3aa: CASSLTGIYGYTF

d_gene: TRBD2
j_gene: TRBJ2-1
v_gene: TRBV7-3
abundance: NA
CDR3nt: TGTGCCAGCAGCTTAACTAGCGGGACCTACAATGAGCAGTTCTTC
CDR3aa: CASSLTSGTYNEQFF

d_gene: NA
j_gene: TRBJ1-1
v_gene: TRBV30
abundance: few
CDR3nt: TGTGCCTGGAGCGTGGGGGGTGAAGCTTTCTTT
CDR3aa: CAWSVGGEAFF

d_gene: NA
j_gene: TRBJ1-4
v_gene: TRBV7-8
abundance: NA
CDR3nt: TGTGCCAGCAGCTTAGGGGCAGGCCGAGGGGTAACTAATGAAAAACTGTTTTTT
CDR3aa: CASSLGAGRGVTNEKLFF

d_gene: TRBD2
j_gene: TRBJ2-1
v_gene: TRBV5-8
abundance: NA
CDR3nt: TGTGCCAGCAGCTTCGAACTAGCGGGAGGAGATGAGCAGTTCTTC
CDR3aa: CASSFELAGGDEQFF

d_gene: NA
j_gene: TRBJ1-2
v_gene: TRBV27
abundance: NA
CDR3nt: TGTGCCAGCAGTCCCGCCGGGGGTCTAGGCTATGGCTACACCTTC
CDR3aa: CASSPAGGLGYGYTF

d_gene: NA
j_gene: TRBJ1-3
v_gene: TRBV25-1
abundance: NA
CDR3nt: TGTGCCAGCAGCACCGGGGCTGGAAACACCATATATTTT
CDR3aa: CASSTGAGNTIYF

d_gene: TRBD2
j_gene: TRBJ2-1
v_gene: TRBV5-1
abundance: NA
CDR3nt: TGCGCCAGCAGGACTAGCCTTACCACCTACAATGAGCAGTTCTTC
CDR3aa: CASRTSLTTYNEQFF

d_gene: NA
j_gene: TRBJ1-5
v_gene: TRBV21-1
abundance: NA
CDR3nt: TGTGCCAGCAGCAAAGCACAGGGGGCTTGGCATTTT
CDR3aa: CASSKAQGAWHF

d_gene: TRBD2
j_gene: TRBJ2-1
v_gene: TRBV5-1
abundance: NA
CDR3nt: TGCGCCAGCAGGTACACTAGCGGGAGAGACAATGAGCAGTTCTTC
CDR3aa: CASRYTSGRDNEQFF

d_gene: NA
j_gene: TRBJ2-7
v_gene: TRBV9
abundance: NA
CDR3nt: TGTGCCAGCAGCGTAGAACCGGGATCCCCCTACGAGCAGTACTTC
CDR3aa: CASSVEPGSPYEQYF

d_gene: TRBD2
j_gene: TRBJ2-1
v_gene: TRBV18
abundance: NA
CDR3nt: TGTGCCAGCTCACCAAAACTAGCGGGAGGACTATATGAGCAGTTCTTC
CDR3aa: CASSPKLAGGLYEQFF

d_gene: TRBD2
j_gene: TRBJ2-5
v_gene: TRBV5-5
abundance: NA
CDR3nt: TGTGCCAGCAGCTTGGCCAGAGTAGCGGGAGGGCAAGAGACCCAGTACTTC
CDR3aa: CASSLARVAGGQETQYF

d_gene: TRBD2
j_gene: TRBJ2-7
v_gene: TRBV4-1
abundance: few
CDR3nt: TGCGCCAGCAGCCCGACTAGCTCCTCCTACGAGCAGTACTTC
CDR3aa: CASSPTSSSYEQYF

d_gene: NA
j_gene: TRBJ1-5
v_gene: TRBV21-1
abundance: NA
CDR3nt: TGTGCCAGCAGCCCGACATCGAGGGGGCGAACGCAGCCCCAGCATTTT
CDR3aa: CASSPTSRGRTQPQHF

d_gene: TRBD1
j_gene: TRBJ2-5
v_gene: TRBV5-1
abundance: NA
CDR3nt: TGCGCCAGCAGCGATAGGGGGCGAGGAGAGACCCAGTACTTC
CDR3aa: CASSDRGRGETQYF

d_gene: NA
j_gene: TRBJ1-1
v_gene: TRBV5-1
abundance: NA
CDR3nt: TGCGCCAGCAGCTTTGATGGGAACACTGAAGCTTTCTTT
CDR3aa: CASSFDGNTEAFF

d_gene: TRBD2
j_gene: TRBJ2-7
v_gene: TRBV28
abundance: NA
CDR3nt: TGTGCCAGCAGAATCGGACTAGCGGGGACCTACGAGCAGTACTTC
CDR3aa: CASRIGLAGTYEQYF

d_gene: NA
j_gene: TRBJ2-7
v_gene: TRBV6-5
abundance: NA
CDR3nt: TGTGCCAGCAGTCTCGGGAGCTCCTACGAGCAGTACTTC
CDR3aa: CASSLGSSYEQYF

d_gene: NA
j_gene: TRBJ1-2
v_gene: TRBV2
abundance: NA
CDR3nt: TGTGCCAGCAGTGAAGACAGTCAATATGGCTACACCTTC
CDR3aa: CASSEDSQYGYTF

d_gene: NA
j_gene: TRBJ2-1
v_gene: TRBV29-1
abundance: NA
CDR3nt: TGCAGCGCCCATGGTGGCTCCTACAATGAGCAGTTCTTC
CDR3aa: CSAHGGSYNEQFF

d_gene: TRBD2
j_gene: TRBJ2-7
v_gene: TRBV30
abundance: once
CDR3nt: TGTGCCTCCGAGCCGGCAGCGGGAGGGAACTACGAGCAGTACTTC
CDR3aa: CASEPAAGGNYEQYF